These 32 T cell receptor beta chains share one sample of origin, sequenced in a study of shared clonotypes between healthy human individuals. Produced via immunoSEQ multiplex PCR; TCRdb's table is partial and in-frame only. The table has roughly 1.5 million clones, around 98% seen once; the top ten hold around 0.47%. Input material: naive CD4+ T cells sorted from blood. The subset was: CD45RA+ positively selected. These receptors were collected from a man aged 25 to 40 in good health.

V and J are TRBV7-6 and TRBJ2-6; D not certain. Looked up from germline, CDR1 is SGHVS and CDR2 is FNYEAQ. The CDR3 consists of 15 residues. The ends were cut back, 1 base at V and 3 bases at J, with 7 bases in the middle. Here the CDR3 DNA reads TGTGCCAGCAGCTTAGTTGCGTTTGGGGCCAACGTCCTGACTTTC. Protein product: CASSLVAFGANVLTF.

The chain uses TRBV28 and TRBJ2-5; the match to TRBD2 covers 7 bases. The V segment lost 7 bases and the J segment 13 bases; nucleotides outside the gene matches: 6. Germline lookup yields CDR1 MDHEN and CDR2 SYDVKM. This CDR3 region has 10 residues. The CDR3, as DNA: TGTGCCAGCAACCACTCGGGGGGGTACTTC. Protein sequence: CASNHSGGYF.

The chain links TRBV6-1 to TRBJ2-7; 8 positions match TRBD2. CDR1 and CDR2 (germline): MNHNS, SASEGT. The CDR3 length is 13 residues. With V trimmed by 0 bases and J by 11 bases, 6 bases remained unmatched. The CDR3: CASSEAVSTSEYF. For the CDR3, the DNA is TGTGCCAGCAGTGAAGCGGTGTCGACTAGCGAGTACTTC.

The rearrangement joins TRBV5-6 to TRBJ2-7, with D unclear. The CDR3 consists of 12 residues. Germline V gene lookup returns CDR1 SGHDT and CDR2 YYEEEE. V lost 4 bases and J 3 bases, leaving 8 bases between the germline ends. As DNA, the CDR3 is TGTGCCAGCAGCCCCTTGGGCTACGAGCAGTACTTC. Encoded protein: CASSPLGYEQYF.

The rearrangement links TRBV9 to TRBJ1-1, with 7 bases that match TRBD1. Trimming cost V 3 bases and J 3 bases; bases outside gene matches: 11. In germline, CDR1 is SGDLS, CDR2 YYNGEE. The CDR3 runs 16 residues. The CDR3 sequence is CASSASGGFGDTEAFF. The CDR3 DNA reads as TGTGCCAGCAGCGCCTCAGGGGGTTTTGGCGACACTGAAGCTTTCTTT.

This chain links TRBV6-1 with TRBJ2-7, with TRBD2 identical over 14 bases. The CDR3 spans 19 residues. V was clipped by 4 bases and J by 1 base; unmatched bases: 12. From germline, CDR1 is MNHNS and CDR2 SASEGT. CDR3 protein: CASSGRTSGRLRGSYEQYF. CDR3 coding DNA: TGTGCCAGCAGTGGACGGACTAGCGGGAGGCTTAGGGGATCCTACGAGCAGTACTTC.

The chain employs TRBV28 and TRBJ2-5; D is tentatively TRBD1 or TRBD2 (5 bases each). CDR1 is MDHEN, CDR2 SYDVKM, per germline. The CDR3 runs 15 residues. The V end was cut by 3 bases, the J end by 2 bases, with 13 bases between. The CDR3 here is CASSFSGTGQETQYF. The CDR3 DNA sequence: TGTGCCAGCAGTTTCTCGGGGACGGGACAAGAGACCCAGTACTTC.

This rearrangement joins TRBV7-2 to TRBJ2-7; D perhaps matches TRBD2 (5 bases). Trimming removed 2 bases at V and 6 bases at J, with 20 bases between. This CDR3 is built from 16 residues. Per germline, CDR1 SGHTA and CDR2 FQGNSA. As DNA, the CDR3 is TGTGCCAGCAGCTTACAATCCAGAGAATCAGCGGCCGAGCAGTACTTC. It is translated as CASSLQSRESAAEQYF.

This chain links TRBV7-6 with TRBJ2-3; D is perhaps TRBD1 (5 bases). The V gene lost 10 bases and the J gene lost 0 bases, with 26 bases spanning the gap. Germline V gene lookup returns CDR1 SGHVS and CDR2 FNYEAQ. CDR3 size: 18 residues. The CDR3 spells CATIRQGRLDSSTDTQYF. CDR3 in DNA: TGTGCCACCATCCGTCAGGGCCGACTGGATAGTAGCACAGATACGCAGTATTTT. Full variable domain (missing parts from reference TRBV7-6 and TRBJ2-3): GAGVSQSPRYKVTKRGQDVALRCDPISGHVSLYWYRQALGQGPEFLTYFNYEAQQDKSGLPNDRFSAERPEGSISTLTIQRTEQRDSAMYRCATIRQGRLDSSTDTQYFGPGTRLTVL.

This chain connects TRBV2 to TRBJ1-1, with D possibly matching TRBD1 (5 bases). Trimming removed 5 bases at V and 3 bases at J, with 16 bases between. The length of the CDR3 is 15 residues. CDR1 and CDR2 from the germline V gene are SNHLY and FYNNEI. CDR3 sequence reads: CASSYNRWGDTEAFF. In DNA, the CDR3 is TGTGCCAGCAGTTACAACAGGTGGGGGGACACTGAAGCTTTCTTT.

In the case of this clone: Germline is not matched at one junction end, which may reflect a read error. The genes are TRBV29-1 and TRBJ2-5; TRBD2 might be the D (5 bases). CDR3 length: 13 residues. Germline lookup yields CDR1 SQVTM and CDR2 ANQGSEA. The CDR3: CSAEIDSGKTQYF. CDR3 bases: TGCAGCGCTGAAATCGATTCGGGAAAGACCCAGTACTTC.

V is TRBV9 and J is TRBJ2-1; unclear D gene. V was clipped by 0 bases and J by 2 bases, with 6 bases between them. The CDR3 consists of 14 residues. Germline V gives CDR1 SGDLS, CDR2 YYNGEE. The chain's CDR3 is CASSVVSTYNEQFF. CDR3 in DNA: TGTGCCAGCAGCGTAGTAAGTACCTACAATGAGCAGTTCTTC.

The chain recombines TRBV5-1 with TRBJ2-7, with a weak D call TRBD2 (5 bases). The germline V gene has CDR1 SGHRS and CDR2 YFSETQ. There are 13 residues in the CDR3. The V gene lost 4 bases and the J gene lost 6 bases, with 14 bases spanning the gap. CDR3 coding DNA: TGCGCCAGCAGCCTCGCGGGCGGAGCCGAGCAGTACTTC. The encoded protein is CASSLAGGAEQYF.

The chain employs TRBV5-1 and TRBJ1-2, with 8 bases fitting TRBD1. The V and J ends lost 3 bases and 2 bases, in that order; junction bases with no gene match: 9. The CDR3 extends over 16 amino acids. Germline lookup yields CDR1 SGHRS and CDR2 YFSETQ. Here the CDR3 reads CASSYTGTGKNYGYTF. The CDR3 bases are TGCGCCAGCAGCTACACCGGGACAGGCAAGAACTATGGCTACACCTTC.

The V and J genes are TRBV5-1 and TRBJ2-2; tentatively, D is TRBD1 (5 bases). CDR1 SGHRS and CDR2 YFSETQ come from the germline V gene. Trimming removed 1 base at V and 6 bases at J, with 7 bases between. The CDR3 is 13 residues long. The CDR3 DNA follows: TGCGCCAGCAGCTTGCTGGGGCCCGGGGAGCTGTTTTTT. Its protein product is CASSLLGPGELFF.

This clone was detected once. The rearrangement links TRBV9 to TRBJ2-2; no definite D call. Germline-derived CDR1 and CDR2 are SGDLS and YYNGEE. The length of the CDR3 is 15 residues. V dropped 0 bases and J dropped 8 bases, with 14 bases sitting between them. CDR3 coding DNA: TGTGCCAGCAGCGTAGTCACCAGTCCTACAGGGGAGCTGTTTTTT. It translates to CASSVVTSPTGELFF.

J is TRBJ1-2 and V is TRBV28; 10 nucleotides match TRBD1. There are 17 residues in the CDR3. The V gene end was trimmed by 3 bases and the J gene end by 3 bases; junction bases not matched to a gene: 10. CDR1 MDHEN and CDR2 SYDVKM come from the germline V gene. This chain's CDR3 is CASSFGQGVKLDYGYTF. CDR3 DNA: TGTGCCAGCAGTTTCGGACAGGGGGTAAAACTTGACTATGGCTACACCTTC.

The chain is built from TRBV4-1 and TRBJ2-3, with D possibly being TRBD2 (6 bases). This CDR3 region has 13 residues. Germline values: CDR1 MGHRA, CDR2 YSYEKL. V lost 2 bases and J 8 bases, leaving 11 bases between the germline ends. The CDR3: CASSQSPGLTQYF. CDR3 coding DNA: TGCGCCAGCAGCCAATCCCCGGGACTTACGCAGTATTTT.

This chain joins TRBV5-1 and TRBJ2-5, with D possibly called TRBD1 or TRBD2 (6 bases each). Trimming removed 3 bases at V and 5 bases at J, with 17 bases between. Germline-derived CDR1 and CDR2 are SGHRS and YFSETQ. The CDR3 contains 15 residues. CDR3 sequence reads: CASSSLGGQEETQYF. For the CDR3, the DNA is TGCGCCAGCAGCTCCCTCGGGGGCCAGGAGGAGACCCAGTACTTC.

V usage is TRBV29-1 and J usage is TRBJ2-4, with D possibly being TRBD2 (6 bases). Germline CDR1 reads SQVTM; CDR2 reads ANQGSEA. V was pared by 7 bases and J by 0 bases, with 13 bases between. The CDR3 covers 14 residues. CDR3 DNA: TGCAGCGCCCAGGACGGGGGAGCCAAAAACATTCAGTACTTC. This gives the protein CSAQDGGAKNIQYF.

CDR3 bases: TGTGCCAGCTCGGACGGAGGAAATCAGCCCCAGCATTTT. Translated, it gives CASSDGGNQPQHF. This chain uses TRBV6-6 with TRBJ1-5, with D unresolved. The V end was cut by 8 bases, the J end by 4 bases, with 12 bases between. Germline CDR1 is MNHNY and CDR2 is SVGAGI (reference sequence). This CDR3 is 13 amino acids long.

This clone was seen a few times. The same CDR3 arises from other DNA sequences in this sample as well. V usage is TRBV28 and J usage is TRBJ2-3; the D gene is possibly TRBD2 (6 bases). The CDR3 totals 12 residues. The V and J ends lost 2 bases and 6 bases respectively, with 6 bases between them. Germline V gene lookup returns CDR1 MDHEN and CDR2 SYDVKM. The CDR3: CASSLGGDTQYF. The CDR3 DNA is TGTGCCAGCAGTTTAGGGGGGGATACGCAGTATTTT.

The CDR3: CAISGSTVNNEQFF. DNA for the CDR3: TGTGCCATCAGTGGGAGTACCGTAAACAATGAGCAGTTCTTC. The chain links TRBV10-3 to TRBJ2-1; D remains unclear. Between the trimmed V and J ends, which lost 4 bases and 5 bases, there was a span of 12 bases. This CDR3 has 14 amino acids. Germline assignment: CDR1 ENHRY and CDR2 SYGVKD.

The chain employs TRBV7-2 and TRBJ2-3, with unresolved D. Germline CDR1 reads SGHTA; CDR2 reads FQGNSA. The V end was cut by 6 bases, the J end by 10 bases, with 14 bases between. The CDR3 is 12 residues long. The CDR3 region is CASSPPYVPQYF. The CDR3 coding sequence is TGTGCCAGCAGTCCCCCGTATGTCCCGCAGTATTTT.

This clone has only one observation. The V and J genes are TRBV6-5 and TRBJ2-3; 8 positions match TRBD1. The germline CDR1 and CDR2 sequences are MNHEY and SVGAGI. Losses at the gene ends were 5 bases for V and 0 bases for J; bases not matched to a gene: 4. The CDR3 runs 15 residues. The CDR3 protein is CASSPTGASTDTQYF. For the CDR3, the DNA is TGTGCCAGCAGTCCGACAGGGGCCAGCACAGATACGCAGTATTTT.

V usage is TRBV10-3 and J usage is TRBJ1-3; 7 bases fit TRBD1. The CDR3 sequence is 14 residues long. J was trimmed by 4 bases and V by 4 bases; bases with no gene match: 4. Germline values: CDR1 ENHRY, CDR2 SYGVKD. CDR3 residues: CAISGGGTGNTIYF. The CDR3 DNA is TGTGCCATCAGTGGAGGGGGCACCGGAAACACCATATATTTT.

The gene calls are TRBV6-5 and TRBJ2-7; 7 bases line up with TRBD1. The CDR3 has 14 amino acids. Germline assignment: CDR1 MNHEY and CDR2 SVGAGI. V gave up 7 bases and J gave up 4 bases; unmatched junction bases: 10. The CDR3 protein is CASKSGTENYEQYF. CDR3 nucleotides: TGTGCCAGCAAATCCGGGACAGAGAATTACGAGCAGTACTTC.

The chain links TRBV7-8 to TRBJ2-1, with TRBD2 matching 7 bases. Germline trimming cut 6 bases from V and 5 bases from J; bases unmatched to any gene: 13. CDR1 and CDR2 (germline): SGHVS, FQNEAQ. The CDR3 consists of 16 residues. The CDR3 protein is CASSPPVLAVNNEQFF. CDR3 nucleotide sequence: TGTGCCAGCAGTCCCCCGGTGCTAGCGGTAAACAATGAGCAGTTCTTC.

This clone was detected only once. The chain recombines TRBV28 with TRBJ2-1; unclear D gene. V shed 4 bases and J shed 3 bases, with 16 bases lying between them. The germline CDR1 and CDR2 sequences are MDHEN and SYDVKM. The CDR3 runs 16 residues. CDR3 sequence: CASSSPINGRYNEQFF. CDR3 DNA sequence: TGTGCCAGCAGTTCACCGATTAACGGACGCTACAATGAGCAGTTCTTC.

DNA of the CDR3: TGTGCCAGCAGCTTATCGGGGGACAGGGGGAAAAGGATTAATGAAAAACTGTTTTTT. Translating gives CASSLSGDRGKRINEKLFF. The V gene is TRBV7-9, the J gene TRBJ1-4; 11 bases fit TRBD1. V shed 2 bases, J shed 4 bases, and the junction held 12 bases outside the gene matches. This CDR3 spans 19 amino acids. From germline, CDR1 is SEHNR and CDR2 FQNEAQ (reference sequence).

The CDR3 DNA follows: TGCGCCAGCAGTTCGCTACCACGCGGGACAGGGGCCAATGAGCAGTTCTTC. It specifies CASSSLPRGTGANEQFF. The chain couples TRBV5-1 to TRBJ2-1, with 10 bases aligning to TRBD1. CDR3 length: 17 residues. Germline loops: CDR1 SGHRS, CDR2 YFSETQ. Germline trimming cut 5 bases from V and 6 bases from J; bases unmatched to any gene: 14.

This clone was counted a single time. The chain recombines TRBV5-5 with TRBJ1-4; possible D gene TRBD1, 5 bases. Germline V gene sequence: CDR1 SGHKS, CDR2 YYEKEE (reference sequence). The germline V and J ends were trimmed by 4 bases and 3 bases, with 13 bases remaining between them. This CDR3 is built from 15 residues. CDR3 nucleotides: TGTGCCAGCAGCGCTCGGGGGGACGCTAATGAAAAACTGTTTTTT. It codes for CASSARGDANEKLFF.